This TCR beta chain derives from a study of PD-L1 blockade in urothelial cancer. About the research overall: Blood analyses occurred 3 weeks (second dose) and 6 weeks post treatment start. Per blood sample, T cells had a median of about 150,000.

Notes on the study in general: Tumor-associated blood clones were expanded more by durable-benefit patients at 3 weeks.

Documented time point: pretreatment peripheral blood. Concerning this clone itself: What it binds is unknown.

Synthetic spike-ins, TCR analog templates, were added into each PCR. Repertoires were generated with immunoSEQ multiplex PCR, while TCRdb's copy carries only in-frame clones and drops some. The sample has 55,000 to 80,000 clones, 65% to 90% seen once. Sequencing was performed on PBMCs, taken around atezolizumab (anti-PD-L1) treatment. This TCR derives from a man between 65 and 85 years old with urothelial cancer.

The CDR3 here is CASSSAGGTDTQYF. The CDR3, as DNA: TGTGCCAGCAGCTCAGCGGGAGGCACAGATACGCAGTATTTT. This chain links TRBV6-1 with TRBJ2-3, with 8 nucleotides matching TRBD2. The CDR3 runs to 14 residues. The V segment lost 6 bases and the J segment 1 base; nucleotides outside the gene matches: 3. The germline CDR1 and CDR2 sequences are MNHNS and SASEGT.